This T cell receptor beta chain was retrieved from a study of blood T cells in healthy people across ages. Primers used in a second PCR of roughly 7 to 11 cycles were a sample-barcoded 5' primer and a J-beta primer mix. MiXCR, applied by TCRdb to the 5' RACE reads, yields one record per CDR3 protein. The data hold around 1.5 million distinct CDR3 sequences, with approximately 59% observed a single time. Study-wide results and caveats: PBMCs that were unsorted prevented a conclusive naive versus antigen-experienced comparison. A roughly linear fall in TCR beta diversity per million T cells was seen with increasing age.

The CDR3 contains 14 residues. The germline V gene has CDR1 LNHNV and CDR2 YYDKDF (reference sequence). Between the trimmed V and J ends, which lost 0 bases and 3 bases, there was a span of 7 bases. A few counts support this clonotype. The antigen is not known. Sequenced material: blood. The chain joins TRBV15 to TRBJ2-3; D uncertain. This clonotype was sampled from a young man in good health. CDR3 DNA sequence: TGTGCCACCAGCAGAGATCACCTAACAGATACGCAGTATTTT. Translating it yields CATSRDHLTDTQYF.